The 18 T cell receptor beta chains below were found in one sample sequenced in a study of beta chain features in type 1 diabetes. The whole isolated RNA underwent reverse transcription, so sequencing captured expressed TCRB transcripts. Clones were read by immunoSEQ multiplex PCR, and TCRdb kept only the in-frame ones, dropping some. The repertoire includes under 95,000 clones, 30% to 40% of them detected once, and around 0.5% sits in the top ten. The specimen was stem cell memory CD4+ T cells from blood. These TCRs come from a woman younger than 35 in good health.

The chain is built from TRBV30 and TRBJ2-1; 7 bases line up with TRBD2. Germline-derived CDR1 and CDR2 are GTSNPN and SVGIG (reference sequence). The junction had 9 bases not matched to a gene; V was cut back by 4 bases and J by 3 bases. The CDR3 is made up of 15 amino acids. CDR3 nucleotide sequence: TGTGCCTGGAAGGTGCGGGAGCGGAGCTACAATGAGCAGTTCTTC. Its translation is CAWKVRERSYNEQFF.

This clone was picked up a small number of times. The V and J genes are TRBV18 and TRBJ2-3; 10 bases map to TRBD1. V shed 6 bases and J 3 bases; nucleotides not matched to a gene: 3. CDR1 and CDR2 (germline): KGHSH, LQKENI. The CDR3 spans 14 residues. The CDR3 region is CASSGGQGTDTQYF. The CDR3 DNA follows: TGTGCCAGCTCGGGGGGACAGGGGACAGATACGCAGTATTTT.

This clone showed up just a few times. CDR3 sequence reads: CASSQTAGDYGYTF. DNA for the CDR3: TGCGCCAGCAGCCAGACGGCGGGTGACTATGGCTACACCTTC. V is TRBV4-3 and J is TRBJ1-2, with unresolved D. Trimming left V 3 bases short and J 3 bases short, with 11 bases between. Germline CDR1 is LGHNA and CDR2 is YSLEER. The CDR3 spans 14 residues.

The chain links TRBV7-6 to TRBJ1-5, with 8 positions matching TRBD1. V shed 1 base and J 3 bases; nucleotides not matched to a gene: 11. The length of the CDR3 is 18 residues. Germline V CDR1 and CDR2: SGHVS, FNYEAQ. The CDR3 region has the DNA TGTGCCAGCAGCTTAGAGGCAGGGGGCCGTACCTTCAATCAGCCCCAGCATTTT. It translates to CASSLEAGGRTFNQPQHF.

Worth noting for this clone: Other DNA sequences in this sample translate to the same CDR3. The V and J genes are TRBV4-2 and TRBJ1-6; the D gene is possibly TRBD1 (6 bases). The CDR3 is made up of 13 amino acids. Germline V gene lookup returns CDR1 LGHNA and CDR2 YNFKEQ. Trimming removed 6 bases from V and 8 bases from J, with 11 bases in between. CDR3 DNA sequence: TGTGCCAGCAGTCAGGACAGAGATTCACCCCTCCACTTT. Encoded protein: CASSQDRDSPLHF.

CDR3 region: CASRTGTSVETQYF. The CDR3 DNA reads TGTGCCAGCAGGACCGGGACTAGCGTTGAGACCCAGTACTTC. The genes are TRBV7-2 and TRBJ2-5, with 10 bases fitting TRBD2. The germline V gene has CDR1 SGHTA and CDR2 FQGNSA. The CDR3 is made up of 14 amino acids. Trimming at V came to 6 bases and at J to 5 bases, leaving 6 bases not matched to a gene.

This chain joins TRBV5-6 and TRBJ2-5; 8 bases fit TRBD1. V trimming: 3 bases; J trimming: 3 bases; junction bases outside the gene matches: 7. CDR3 length: 15 amino acids. The germline V gene has CDR1 SGHDT and CDR2 YYEEEE. In nucleotides, the CDR3 is TGTGCCAGCAGCTCGACCCTGACAGGGGAAGAGACCCAGTACTTC. This gives the protein CASSSTLTGEETQYF.

This chain joins TRBV21-1 and TRBJ2-7; the D call of TRBD2 is as the table states it, not checked on the DNA. TRBV21-1 is a listed pseudogene. The CDR3 consists of 17 residues. The CDR3 nucleotides read TGTGCCAGCAGGGCCCCGACAGCAGGGACTACGATCTACGAGCAGTACTTC. Translation gives CASRAPTAGTTIYEQYF.

This clone was detected only a few times. The genes are TRBV4-1 and TRBJ2-1; TRBD2 agrees at 13 bases. With 3 bases clipped from V and 9 bases from J, the junction kept 11 bases outside the gene matches. The length of the CDR3 is 17 residues. Per the germline V gene, CDR1 is MGHRA and CDR2 is YSYEKL. CDR3 amino acids: CASSHLPGLAGRAEQFF. CDR3 sequence (DNA): TGCGCCAGCAGCCATCTCCCGGGACTAGCGGGAAGGGCTGAGCAGTTCTTC.

V and J are TRBV19 and TRBJ1-2; the match to TRBD1 covers 8 bases. The germline CDR1 and CDR2 sequences are LNHDA and SQIVND (reference sequence). The CDR3 spans 15 residues. With V trimmed by 3 bases and J by 4 bases, 7 bases remained unmatched. Written as DNA, the CDR3 is TGTGCCAGTAGTATCGAGCACAGGGGGATCTATGGCTACACCTTC. Translation gives CASSIEHRGIYGYTF.

This chain connects TRBV2 to TRBJ2-5; 7 bases agree with TRBD1. The junction had 3 bases not matched to a gene; V was cut back by 5 bases and J by 3 bases. This CDR3 is 13 amino acids long. The germline gives CDR1 SNHLY, CDR2 FYNNEI. The CDR3 nucleotides read TGTGCCAGCAGTCGAGGGACAGAAGAGACCCAGTACTTC. It is translated as CASSRGTEETQYF.

A few counts support this clone. The chain links TRBV7-2 to TRBJ2-4, with TRBD1 matching 9 bases. The V gene end was trimmed by 2 bases and the J gene end by 7 bases; junction bases not matched to a gene: 3. The CDR3 is 14 residues long. Germline CDR1 SGHTA, CDR2 FQGNSA. The CDR3 region is CASSLLGQGNIQYF. The CDR3 nucleotides are TGTGCCAGCAGCTTATTAGGACAGGGGAACATTCAGTACTTC.

This clone has just a few counts. The chain employs TRBV29-1 and TRBJ2-7; possible D gene TRBD1, 5 bases. The germline gives CDR1 SQVTM, CDR2 ANQGSEA. The V gene lost 6 bases and the J gene lost 0 bases, with 12 bases spanning the gap. The CDR3 runs 13 residues. CDR3: CSVVDTSSYEQYF. For the CDR3, the DNA is TGCAGCGTAGTGGACACCAGCTCCTACGAGCAGTACTTC.

This clone was found a few times. The rearrangement uses TRBV15 and TRBJ2-7; TRBD1 matches 8 bases. Looked up from germline, CDR1 is LNHNV and CDR2 is YYDKDF (reference sequence). This CDR3 spans 14 amino acids. Trimming took 2 bases from V and 4 from J; bases not matched to a gene: 4. As DNA, the CDR3 is TGTGCCACCAGCAGACAGGGGGCGCGTTACGAGCAGTACTTC. Protein: CATSRQGARYEQYF. The entire variable domain, with the rest obtained from reference TRBV15 and TRBJ2-7, is as follows: DAMVIQNPRYQVTQFGKPVTLSCSQTLNHNVMYWYQQKSSQAPKLLFHYYDKDFNNEADTPDNFQSRRPNTSFCFLDIRSPGLGDTAMYLCATSRQGARYEQYFGPGTRLTVT.

The genes are TRBV7-2 and TRBJ2-5; D unclear. Trimming took off 4 bases at V and 2 bases at J, with 11 bases between the two ends. There are 14 residues in the CDR3. Per germline, CDR1 SGHTA and CDR2 FQGNSA. The CDR3 protein is CASSYQQSQETQYF. CDR3 bases: TGTGCCAGCAGCTATCAACAGTCACAAGAGACCCAGTACTTC.

CDR3 protein: CASSLEQAVLAEKLFF. CDR3 bases: TGTGCCAGCAGCTTAGAACAGGCCGTGTTGGCTGAAAAACTGTTTTTT. The chain carries TRBV7-8 and TRBJ1-4; perhaps TRBD1 as D (5 bases). The CDR3 has 16 residues. CDR1 SGHVS and CDR2 FQNEAQ come from the germline V gene. The V end lost 1 base, the J end lost 7 bases, and 16 bases lay between the germline ends. Based on the CDR3 plus reference TRBV7-8 and TRBJ1-4, the full variable domain is GAGVSQSPRYKVAKRGQDVALRCDPISGHVSLFWYQQALGQGPEFLTYFQNEAQLDKSGLPSDRFFAERPEGSVSTLKIQRTQQEDSAVYLCASSLEQAVLAEKLFFGSGTQLSVL.

This clone came up a few times. J is TRBJ2-4 and V is TRBV4-2, with D perhaps matching TRBD1 (6 bases). The germline V and J ends were trimmed by 3 bases and 0 bases, with 18 bases remaining between them. Germline CDR1 reads LGHNA; CDR2 reads YNFKEQ. The CDR3 length is 18 residues. CDR3 DNA sequence: TGTGCCAGCAGCCAGGTACCGACAGGAAGGTTAGCCAAAAACATTCAGTACTTC. This codes for CASSQVPTGRLAKNIQYF.

The genes are TRBV2 and TRBJ2-5; D is possibly TRBD2 (6 bases). Germline CDR1 reads SNHLY; CDR2 reads FYNNEI. V shed 4 bases and J shed 3 bases, with 12 bases lying between them. This CDR3 contains 14 residues. CDR3 bases: TGTGCCAGCAGTGGGAACGGGGGTGAAGAGACCCAGTACTTC. This sequence encodes CASSGNGGEETQYF.